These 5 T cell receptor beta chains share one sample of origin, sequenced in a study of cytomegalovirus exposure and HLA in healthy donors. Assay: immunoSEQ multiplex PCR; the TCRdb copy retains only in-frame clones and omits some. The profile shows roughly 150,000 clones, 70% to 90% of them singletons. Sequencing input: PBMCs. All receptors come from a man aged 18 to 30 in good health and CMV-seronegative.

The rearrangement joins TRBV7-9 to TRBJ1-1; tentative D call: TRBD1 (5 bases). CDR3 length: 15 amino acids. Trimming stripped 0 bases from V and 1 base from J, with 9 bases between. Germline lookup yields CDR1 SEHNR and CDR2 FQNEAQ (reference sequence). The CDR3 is CASSLAQGSNTEAFF. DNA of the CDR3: TGTGCCAGCAGCTTAGCGCAGGGTTCGAACACTGAAGCTTTCTTT.

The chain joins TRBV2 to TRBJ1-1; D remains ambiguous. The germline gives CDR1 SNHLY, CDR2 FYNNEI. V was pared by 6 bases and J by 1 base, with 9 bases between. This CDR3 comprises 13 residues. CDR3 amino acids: CASRPSENTEAFF. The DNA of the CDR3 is TGTGCCAGCAGACCCAGTGAGAACACTGAAGCTTTCTTT.

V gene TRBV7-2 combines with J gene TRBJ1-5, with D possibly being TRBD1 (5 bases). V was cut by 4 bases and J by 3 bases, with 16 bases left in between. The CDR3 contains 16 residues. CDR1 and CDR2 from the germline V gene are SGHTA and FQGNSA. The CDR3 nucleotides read TGTGCCAGCAGCTCTCGTGGGGGAGGGATCAATCAGCCCCAGCATTTT. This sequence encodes CASSSRGGGINQPQHF.

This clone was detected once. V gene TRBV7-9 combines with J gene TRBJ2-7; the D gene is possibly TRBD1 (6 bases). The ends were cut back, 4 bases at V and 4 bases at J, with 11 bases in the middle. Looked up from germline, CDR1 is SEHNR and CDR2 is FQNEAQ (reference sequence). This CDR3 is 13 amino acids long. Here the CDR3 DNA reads TGTGCCAGCAGCTATTATCAGGGGTACGAGCAGTACTTC. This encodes CASSYYQGYEQYF.

CDR3 loop: CASSDAGGSNEQFF. The CDR3 nucleotides are TGTGCCAGCAGTGACGCGGGGGGCAGCAATGAGCAGTTCTTC. V and J are TRBV6-4 and TRBJ2-1, with 8 nucleotides matching TRBD2. The CDR3 covers 14 residues. Germline trimming cut 2 bases from V and 6 bases from J; bases unmatched to any gene: 3. Germline V gene sequence: CDR1 MRHNA, CDR2 SNTAGT.